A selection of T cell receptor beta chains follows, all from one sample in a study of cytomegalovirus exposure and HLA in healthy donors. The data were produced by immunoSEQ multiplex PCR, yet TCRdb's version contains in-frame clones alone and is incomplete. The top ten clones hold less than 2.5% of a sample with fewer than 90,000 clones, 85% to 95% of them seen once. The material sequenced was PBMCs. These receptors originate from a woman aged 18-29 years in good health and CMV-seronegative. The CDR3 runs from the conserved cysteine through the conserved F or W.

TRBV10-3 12 CATNTGLTEAFF
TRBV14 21 CASSQVGPSGSAILNSDTQYF
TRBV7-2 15 CASSQGTGGGYGYTF
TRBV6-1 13 CASSGRRNTEAFF
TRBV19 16 CASSIPTSGTFNEQFF
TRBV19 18 CASSRFPTGQLGNQPQHF
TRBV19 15 CASSRGTGGVQPQHF
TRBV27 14 CASRQTGGGTEAFF
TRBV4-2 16 CASSQDGGNPVGELFF
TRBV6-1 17 CASSEIEASVSYNEQFF
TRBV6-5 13 CASSYDFSYGYTF
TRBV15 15 CATSRDRGGVDGYTF
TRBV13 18 CASSPRGQGPKDGNTIYF
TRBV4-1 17 CASSGDKRAAFNYGYTF
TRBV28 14 CASLEVGANQPQHF
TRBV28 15 CASSLTGTSNQPQHF
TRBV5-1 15 CASSYTTGTNEKLFF
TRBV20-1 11 CSARIRGEQFF
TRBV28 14 CASSQGFGNQPQHF
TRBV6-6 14 CASWGQEIRYGYTF
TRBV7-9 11 CASSLSREQFF
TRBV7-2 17 CASSLDRGATPRRGYTF
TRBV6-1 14 CASSHRLGNQPQHF
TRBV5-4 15 CASSLGSGSGNTIYF
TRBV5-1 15 CASSLSGQGRTEAFF
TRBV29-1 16 CSVVSFWGGGHYEQYF
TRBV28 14 CASIRTGGNTEAFF
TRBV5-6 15 CASSLGTHSGNTIYF
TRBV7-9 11 CASSYTYEQYF
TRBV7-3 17 CASSSPPDRPSTDTQYF
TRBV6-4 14 CASSDGTDTGELFF
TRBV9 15 CASSESGGLSNEQFF
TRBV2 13 CASTYYQEETQYF
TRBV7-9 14 CASSVSGVNEKLFF